The 7 T cell receptor beta chains in this list originate from one sample, sequenced in a study of blood T cell repertoires in COVID-19 (dated by TCRdb to 2020 to 2022). The library was made by the immunoSEQ multiplex PCR assay. In TCRdb, the immuneACCESS table is reduced to in-frame sequences with V and J assigned. These tables do not hold every clone; where another copy was compared, an unresolved V gene accounts for under half, and the others remain unexplained. The sample table holds over 85,000 clones, of which about 85% were seen once. Together, the top ten hold approximately 2% of the sample. Sequences were obtained from peripheral blood. Receptors were obtained from a man between 45 and 60 years old with active COVID-19.

This sequence joins TRBV7-9 and TRBJ2-3; possibly TRBD2 for D (5 bases). CDR1 and CDR2 from the germline V gene are SEHNR and FQNEAQ (reference sequence). Trimming removed 0 bases from V and 13 bases from J, with 23 bases in between. CDR3 length equals 16 residues. The CDR3 sequence: CASSLASGGPSPREYF. The CDR3 DNA is TGTGCCAGCAGCTTAGCTTCCGGAGGCCCTAGCCCTCGGGAGTATTTT.

The chain recombines TRBV5-1 with TRBJ1-5; a possible D gene is TRBD1 (6 bases). Germline-derived CDR1 and CDR2 are SGHRS and YFSETQ. V gave up 4 bases and J gave up 3 bases, with 17 bases separating them. The CDR3 length is 16 residues. CDR3 sequence reads: CASSPDPGQPNQPQHF. The DNA for the CDR3 is TGCGCCAGCAGCCCCGACCCGGGACAACCCAATCAGCCCCAGCATTTT.

The chain employs TRBV12-3 or TRBV12-4 and TRBJ1-5, with a weak D call TRBD1 (5 bases). With 9 bases removed from V and 7 bases from J, the gap between germline ends came to 13 bases. The CDR3 length is 12 residues. The CDR3 region has the DNA TGTGCCAGTCGGGGGGGAGGACAGCCCCAGCATTTT. It specifies CASRGGGQPQHF.

This clone came up once. The chain uses TRBV18 and TRBJ1-1; TRBD1 aligns across 7 bases. With V trimmed by 3 bases and J by 11 bases, 12 bases remained unmatched. The CDR3 is 14 residues long. Germline CDR1 reads KGHSH; CDR2 reads LQKENI. CDR3: CASSPSGTVMSAFF. CDR3 DNA: TGTGCCAGCTCACCTTCCGGGACAGTCATGAGTGCTTTCTTT.

This chain uses TRBV11-2 with TRBJ2-7; D ambiguous. V dropped 5 bases and J dropped 4 bases, with 6 bases sitting between them. Germline-derived CDR1 and CDR2 are SGHAT and FQNNGV. CDR3 length: 11 residues. The CDR3 nucleotides are TGTGCCAGCAGCGCACTATACGAGCAGTACTTC. Translation: CASSALYEQYF. The full variable domain, completed using reference TRBV11-2 and TRBJ2-7, is EAGVAQSPRYKIIEKRQSVAFWCNPISGHATLYWYQQILGQGPKLLIQFQNNGVVDDSQLPKDRFSAERLKGVDSTLKIQPAKLEDSAVYLCASSALYEQYFGPGTRLTVT.

The V and J genes are TRBV7-9 and TRBJ2-1; D is unresolved. V dropped 8 bases and J dropped 7 bases, with 9 bases sitting between them. This CDR3 has 11 residues. Germline V gene sequence: CDR1 SEHNR, CDR2 FQNEAQ (reference sequence). The CDR3 DNA sequence: TGTGCCAGCGGCGGCAAGAATGAGCAGTTCTTC. It specifies CASGGKNEQFF.

The chain combines TRBV27 with TRBJ1-1, with D uncertain. CDR3 length equals 16 residues. The germline V gene encodes CDR1 MNHEY and CDR2 SMNVEV (reference sequence). Deletions cut 3 bases from V and 0 bases from J, with 14 bases between. The CDR3 loop reads CASSFRRVGMNTEAFF. The DNA for the CDR3 is TGTGCCAGCAGTTTTAGGAGGGTTGGTATGAACACTGAAGCTTTCTTT.